This T cell receptor beta chain was recorded in a study of radiotherapy plus CTLA-4 blockade in lung cancer (dated by TCRdb to 2017 to 2018). A note on the overall study: Among enrolled patients, about 17% had an objective response and 31% reached disease control.

About this clone: Its antigen is still unknown. It has no much larger one-base neighbor in the sample; base qualities were not kept.

In this study, focal radiation therapy paired with CTLA-4 blockade (ipilimumab) was tested in patients who had chemo-refractory metastatic non-small-cell lung cancer. The paper as a whole reports these results and caveats: The strongest predictors of response, as reported, were early dynamic changes in blood T cell clones along with a rise in serum interferon-beta after radiation. After treatment with radiotherapy and ipilimumab, TCR clones that came from tumors expanded in the peripheral blood.

Including the terminal cysteine and valine, the CDR3 comprises 18 residues. Only CDR3 DNA remains: 54 bases, in frame from the first base. The germline V gene (reference sequence) specifies SSHAT as CDR1 and FNYEAQ as CDR2. Libraries were constructed by the immunoSEQ multiplex PCR assay. TCRdb obtained this table from immuneACCESS and retained in-frame rearrangements with V and J assigned. These tables miss some clones; where compared with another copy, unresolved V genes account for less than half of the shortfall, and the remainder is unexplained. This sample holds 120,000 or so clones; around 75% were observed only once. Roughly 5.2% of the sample goes to the ten largest clones.

This TCR derives from a human donor with non-small cell lung cancer who had a partial response to radiotherapy plus ipilimumab. The receptor chain draws on TRBV7-7 and TRBJ2-7; a stretch of 8 junction bases matches TRBD1. This material consisted of peripheral blood, taken from a patient treated with radiotherapy plus ipilimumab. The CDR3 has the sequence CASSLKGRGQGPLGEQYV. The DNA reads as follows: TGTGCTAGCAGCTTAAAGGGTAGAGGACAGGGACCCCTTGGCGAGCAGTACGTC.